The 8 T cell receptor beta chains below were found in one sample sequenced in a study of T cells after posttransplantation cyclophosphamide. Measured with immunoSEQ multiplex PCR; TCRdb has only the in-frame clones, and not every one. Listed for the sample are about 36,000 clones, none seen a single time. The sequenced sample was PBMCs. These receptors came from a girl between 5 and 17 years old in good health, CMV-negative, and a related stem cell transplant donor.

Many counts were recorded for this clone. This chain uses TRBV19 with TRBJ1-5; TRBD1 aligns across 10 bases. The J segment lost 7 bases and the V segment lost 5 bases, leaving 8 bases of the junction unmatched. Germline CDR1 is LNHDA and CDR2 is SQIVND (reference sequence). This CDR3 is built from 15 residues. Here the CDR3 reads CASSERQGAGQPQHF. CDR3 sequence (DNA): TGTGCCAGTAGTGAGAGACAGGGGGCAGGCCAGCCCCAGCATTTT.

This clone was observed many times. This rearrangement joins TRBV29-1 to TRBJ1-1, with TRBD1 matching 7 bases. Germline V gives CDR1 SQVTM, CDR2 ANQGSEA. The J segment lost 2 bases and the V segment lost 3 bases, leaving 6 bases of the junction unmatched. The CDR3 is 14 amino acids. CDR3 in DNA: TGCAGCGTTGACAGGGGGGCGGGAAACACTGAAGCTTTCTTT. It yields the protein CSVDRGAGNTEAFF.

This clone was detected ten times or more. The V call is TRBV19, the J call TRBJ1-3, with TRBD1 matching over 8 bases. Germline V CDR1 and CDR2: LNHDA, SQIVND (reference sequence). The CDR3 runs to 13 residues. Trimming at V came to 8 bases and at J to 2 bases, leaving 2 bases not matched to a gene. The chain's CDR3 is CASADRAGNTIYF. The CDR3 region has the DNA TGTGCCAGTGCGGACAGGGCTGGAAACACCATATATTTT. Drawing the rest from reference TRBV19 and TRBJ1-3, the complete variable domain is DGGITQSPKYLFRKEGQNVTLSCEQNLNHDAMYWYRQDPGQGLRLIYYSQIVNDFQKGDIAEGYSVSREKKESFPLTVTSAQKNPTAFYLCASADRAGNTIYFGEGSWLTVV.

The table lists this clone with many counts. The V and J genes are TRBV18 and TRBJ1-6; no definite D call. The CDR3 has 17 residues. The ends were cut back, 1 base at V and 0 bases at J, with 10 bases in the middle. Germline values: CDR1 KGHSH, CDR2 LQKENI. This chain's CDR3 is CASSPLEMSSYNSPLHF. The CDR3 bases are TGTGCCAGCTCACCACTTGAGATGAGCTCCTATAATTCACCCCTCCACTTT.

In this sample, this clone turned up many times. The chain recombines TRBV19 with TRBJ2-1, with TRBD2 matching over 7 bases. J was trimmed by 8 bases and V by 5 bases; bases with no gene match: 6. Germline V gives CDR1 LNHDA, CDR2 SQIVND (reference sequence). CDR3 size: 13 residues. This CDR3 reads CASSATSFHEQFF. The DNA of the CDR3 is TGTGCCAGTAGTGCGACTAGCTTCCATGAGCAGTTCTTC.

The rearrangement joins TRBV9 to TRBJ2-1, with a tentative D call TRBD1 (6 bases). Germline assignment: CDR1 SGDLS and CDR2 YYNGEE. The CDR3 extends over 17 amino acids. V was clipped by 6 bases and J by 5 bases, with 24 bases between them. Written as DNA, the CDR3 is TGTGCCAGCAACCAATATTCCGGGACAAGAATAAACAATGAGCAGTTCTTC. Translating it yields CASNQYSGTRINNEQFF.

This clone was recorded many times. The chain joins TRBV7-3 to TRBJ1-5; tentative D call: TRBD1 (5 bases). Between the trimmed V and J ends, which lost 1 base and 3 bases, there was a span of 7 bases. The CDR3 extends over 14 amino acids. CDR1 is SGHTA, CDR2 FQGTGA, per germline. CDR3 amino acids: CASSLIGDNQPQHF. DNA of the CDR3: TGTGCCAGCAGCTTAATAGGGGACAATCAGCCCCAGCATTTT.

In this sample, this clone turned up many times. The genes are TRBV11-2 and TRBJ2-7; a possible D gene is TRBD2 (5 bases). The CDR3 loop spans 16 amino acids. V shed 6 bases and J shed 3 bases, with 21 bases lying between them. The germline gives CDR1 SGHAT, CDR2 FQNNGV. The CDR3 is CASRNPGRKSGYEQYF. The CDR3 DNA sequence: TGTGCCAGCAGGAATCCGGGAAGGAAATCTGGCTACGAGCAGTACTTC.